The clone carrying this TCR beta chain was counted a single time. As handled by the study authors: Amplification from reference gene primers served as the basis for estimated nucleated cell counts. Some clones are missing from TCRdb's copy, which holds only in-frame ones; the method was immunoSEQ multiplex PCR. For V, J and clone size, that table is used; D and trimming come from the DNA. The sample holds about 61,000 clones; 65% to 85% are singletons and the top ten take 20% to 25%. Germline CDR1 is MNHEY and CDR2 is SMNVEV (reference sequence). Trimming took 7 bases from V and 9 from J, leaving 19 bases between them. The CDR3 sequence is 15 residues long. The data were taken from a study of blood T cell repertoires in COVID-19. Overall study context: The United States, Italy and Spain were the sources of the acute and convalescent COVID-19 samples. PBMCs, B-cell-depleted T cells, or T cells provided the cDNA or gDNA that made up the material.

This chain joins TRBV27 and TRBJ1-6; tentative D call: TRBD1 (6 bases). The source material was peripheral blood. This receptor was obtained from an older man with active or convalescent COVID-19. CDR3: CASMGLGRGFSPLHF. The CDR3 DNA reads as TGTGCCAGCATGGGCTTGGGCAGGGGATTTTCACCCCTCCACTTT.